The rows below give T cell receptor beta chains drawn from one sample of a study of beta chain features in type 1 diabetes. Measured with immunoSEQ multiplex PCR; TCRdb has only the in-frame clones, and not every one. Of 400,000 to 450,000 clones detected, 14% appear once; the ten largest clones hold roughly 0.038%. Sequenced material: naive CD4+ T cells from blood. All receptors derive from a man aged 25 to 40 in good health. CDR3s include the opening cysteine and the closing phenylalanine or tryptophan. The order of the fields is clone size, J gene, D gene, V gene, CDR3 DNA, CDR3 protein. A D gene is named only where the DNA matches it firmly. The size of a clone is reported for some rows only, either as once, few or many, or as a class for expanded clones.

.	TRBJ1-2	.	TRBV15	TGTGCCACCAGCGGAGACTCGGTGTATGGCTACACCTTC	CATSGDSVYGYTF
.	TRBJ2-5	TRBD2	TRBV7-7	TGTGCTAGCAGTTTTAGCGGGAGAGAGACCCAGTACTTC	CASSFSGRETQYF
.	TRBJ2-1	.	TRBV7-2	TGTGCCAGCAGCCACGACTCCAATGAGCAGTTCTTC	CASSHDSNEQFF
.	TRBJ2-7	TRBD2	TRBV5-6	TGTGCCAGCAGACTCGGGACTAGCGGGTACTACGAGCAGTACTTC	CASRLGTSGYYEQYF
few	TRBJ2-5	TRBD2	TRBV25-1	TGTGCCAGCAGTTCTGGGACTAGCGGGAGACTCAGGACCCAGTACTTC	CASSSGTSGRLRTQYF
few	TRBJ2-1	TRBD2	TRBV14	TGTGCCAGCAGCTGGGGCAAGGGACTAGCGGGGCCCAATGAGCAGTTCTTC	CASSWGKGLAGPNEQFF
.	TRBJ2-4	.	TRBV5-1	TGCGCCAGCAGTTACACTAGTACCAAAAACATTCAGTACTTC	CASSYTSTKNIQYF
.	TRBJ1-2	.	TRBV13	TGTGCCAGCAGCTTAGAGACCCGCTATGGCTACACCTTC	CASSLETRYGYTF
.	TRBJ1-5	.	TRBV7-8	TGTGCCAGCAGCTTAGCCCACAATCAGCCCCAGCATTTT	CASSLAHNQPQHF
few	TRBJ1-4	.	TRBV7-2	TGTGCCAGCAGCCCTGGTGGGAGTGAAAAACTGTTTTTT	CASSPGGSEKLFF
few	TRBJ2-1	.	TRBV7-9	TGTGCCAGCAGCCCCCTAGATGAGCAGTTCTTC	CASSPLDEQFF
.	TRBJ2-2	TRBD1	TRBV7-9	TGTGCCAGCAGCTCCCGGACAGGGGTGGGGACAAACACCGGGGAGCTGTTTTTT	CASSSRTGVGTNTGELFF
.	TRBJ2-1	.	TRBV6-1	TGTGCCAGCAGTGAAGCGCTTCCGGACGGTCTCCGGTACAATGAGCAGTTCTTC	CASSEALPDGLRYNEQFF
.	TRBJ1-2	.	TRBV5-6	TGTGCCAGCAGCTTTAGAGGGCCCCGCTATGGCTACACCTTC	CASSFRGPRYGYTF
.	TRBJ2-3	TRBD2	TRBV2	TGTGCCAGCCTCACTAGCGGGAGTCCAACAGATACGCAGTATTTT	CASLTSGSPTDTQYF
few	TRBJ2-4	.	TRBV20-1	TGCAGTGTCCGAGTTGGTACCATTCAGTACTTC	CSVRVGTIQYF
.	TRBJ2-1	.	TRBV5-1	TGCGCCAGCAGCTTGGTCCGAGGAGCAGCCTACAATGAGCAGTTCTTC	CASSLVRGAAYNEQFF
few	TRBJ2-3	TRBD2	TRBV5-4	TGTGCCAGCAGCGAAGCGGGGCTAAGCACAGATACGCAGTATTTT	CASSEAGLSTDTQYF
few	TRBJ1-2	.	TRBV12-5	TGTGCTAGTGGTTTGTTCCAGGGAATAAACTATGGCTACACCTTC	CASGLFQGINYGYTF
few	TRBJ2-2	TRBD2	TRBV29-1	TGCAGCGTTGAGGCTAGCGGGAGTAGCACCGGGGAGCTGTTTTTT	CSVEASGSSTGELFF
few	TRBJ2-7	TRBD2	TRBV7-9	TGTGCCAGCAGCTTAGCACTAGCGGACATGGAGCAGTACTTC	CASSLALADMEQYF
.	TRBJ2-3	TRBD1	TRBV18	TGTGCCAGCTCACCTCTTGACGCAGGGGGCCGAAGCACAGATACGCAGTATTTT	CASSPLDAGGRSTDTQYF
.	TRBJ2-3	.	TRBV7-2	TGTGCCAGCAGCCAACCGTCCCAAGATACGCAGTATTTT	CASSQPSQDTQYF
.	TRBJ2-1	TRBD2	TRBV4-1	TGCGCCAGCAGCCAACCCAGCGGGAACTCCTACAATGAGCAGTTCTTC	CASSQPSGNSYNEQFF
.	TRBJ2-5	TRBD1	TRBV7-2	TGTGCCAGCAGCGACCGGACAGGGCTTTCGGAAGAGACCCAGTACTTC	CASSDRTGLSEETQYF
few	TRBJ2-7	.	TRBV5-1	TGCGCCAGCAGCTTGGAGGGTCCCTACGAGCAGTACTTC	CASSLEGPYEQYF
.	TRBJ1-2	TRBD1	TRBV29-1	TGCAGCGGGACGACAGGGCTAAACTATGGCTACACCTTC	CSGTTGLNYGYTF
.	TRBJ1-3	.	TRBV6-5	TGTGCCAGCAGTTACTCGGCCTCGCGGAACACCATATATTTT	CASSYSASRNTIYF
few	TRBJ2-5	TRBD1	TRBV7-3	TGTGCCAGCAGCACCGACAGGGAGCAGACCCAGTACTTC	CASSTDREQTQYF
few	TRBJ2-3	.	TRBV25-1	TGTGCCAGCAGTGGGGGATGGCCAGATACGCAGTATTTT	CASSGGWPDTQYF
few	TRBJ2-3	.	TRBV29-1	TGCAGCGAAAAATTGGGGCTACCCACAGATACGCAGTATTTT	CSEKLGLPTDTQYF
few	TRBJ1-5	.	TRBV7-9	TGTGCCAGCAGTGAGGGGGGAAGTGGTCAGCCCCAGCATTTT	CASSEGGSGQPQHF